Following are 18 T cell receptor beta chains from one sample sequenced in a study of blood T cell repertoires in COVID-19. The method was immunoSEQ multiplex PCR; TCRdb's version includes in-frame clones alone and lacks a portion of them. The sample lists under 150,000 clones, around 89% occurring once. Source material: peripheral blood. The receptors shown here come from a human donor in a cohort sampled during active COVID-19.

V is TRBV11-2 and J is TRBJ2-7; D not certain. The CDR3 is made up of 13 amino acids. Germline V gives CDR1 SGHAT, CDR2 FQNNGV. V lost 0 bases and J 3 bases, leaving 6 bases between the germline ends. The CDR3, as DNA: TGTGCCAGCAGCTTAGAACAGTACTACGAGCAGTACTTC. Translated: CASSLEQYYEQYF.

The chain links TRBV20-1 to TRBJ2-1; D is unclear. This CDR3 region has 11 residues. From germline, CDR1 is DFQATT and CDR2 SNEGSKA (reference sequence). The V gene lost 4 bases and the J gene lost 6 bases, with 7 bases spanning the gap. CDR3 sequence reads: CSATRRNEQFF. Here the CDR3 DNA reads TGCAGTGCTACCAGGCGCAATGAGCAGTTCTTC.

The rearrangement uses TRBV10-3 and TRBJ1-5; a weak D match, TRBD1 (6 bases). Looked up from germline, CDR1 is ENHRY and CDR2 is SYGVKD. Trimming shortened V by 5 bases and J by 7 bases, and 12 bases separated the two germline ends. The CDR3 is 13 residues long. CDR3 DNA: TGTGCCATCAGTAAGGGGGAAAACCAGCCCCAGCATTTT. Residues: CAISKGENQPQHF.

The rearrangement uses TRBV4-1 and TRBJ1-3; possible D gene TRBD1, 5 bases. Germline-derived CDR1 and CDR2 are MGHRA and YSYEKL. Trimming left V 5 bases short and J 0 bases short, with 11 bases between. The CDR3 has 15 residues. CDR3 nucleotide sequence: TGCGCCAGCAGCACCCAGGGTCTCTCTGGAAACACCATATATTTT. This sequence encodes CASSTQGLSGNTIYF.

This chain joins TRBV15 and TRBJ2-6, with a weak D call TRBD1 (6 bases). The CDR3 has 16 amino acids. Deletions cut 5 bases from V and 0 bases from J, with 11 bases between. Germline CDR1 reads LNHNV; CDR2 reads YYDKDF (reference sequence). The CDR3 bases are TGTGCCACCAGCGCGCCAGGGGCCTCTGGGGCCAACGTCCTGACTTTC. Its protein product is CATSAPGASGANVLTF.

The J gene is TRBJ2-5, the V gene TRBV27; D might be TRBD1 (5 bases). Germline CDR1 MNHEY, CDR2 SMNVEV (reference sequence). The CDR3 extends over 15 amino acids. V was shortened by 6 bases and J by 4 bases, with 18 bases between the two germline ends. The CDR3 loop is CASSLNPAGIETQYF. The CDR3 DNA is TGTGCCAGCAGCCTAAACCCTGCAGGGATAGAGACCCAGTACTTC.

This clone was seen just once. This chain connects TRBV5-6 to TRBJ1-6; a possible D gene is TRBD1 (5 bases). V was shortened by 3 bases and J by 0 bases, with 13 bases between the two germline ends. Germline V gene data show CDR1 as SGHDT and CDR2 as YYEEEE. CDR3 length: 17 residues. The CDR3 region is CASSSGLPSSYNSPLHF. As DNA, the CDR3 is TGTGCCAGCAGCTCGGGACTGCCGAGCTCCTATAATTCACCCCTCCACTTT.

The rearrangement links TRBV30 to TRBJ1-2, with 10 bases that match TRBD1. The J segment lost 7 bases and the V segment lost 3 bases, leaving 17 bases of the junction unmatched. The CDR3 has 17 residues. Germline assignment: CDR1 GTSNPN and CDR2 SVGIG (reference sequence). CDR3 nucleotide sequence: TGTGCCTGGAGGCTGGGGGACAGGGGCTTATCTTCCTCTGGCTACACCTTC. It specifies CAWRLGDRGLSSSGYTF.

The CDR3 nucleotides read TGTGCCAGCAGCCAGACAGGTTGGGAAGCTTTCTTT. Translating gives CASSQTGWEAFF. The chain is built from TRBV6-6 and TRBJ1-1, with D possibly being TRBD1 (6 bases). Germline lookup yields CDR1 MNHNY and CDR2 SVGAGI (reference sequence). V was trimmed by 6 bases and J by 8 bases, leaving 13 bases between them. This CDR3 is built from 12 residues.

This chain joins TRBV5-8 and TRBJ2-2, with 10 bases that match TRBD2. The germline CDR1 and CDR2 sequences are SGHTS and YDEGEE. V shed 0 bases and J 5 bases; nucleotides not matched to a gene: 4. This CDR3 region has 16 residues. The chain's CDR3 is CASSLVLAGGTGELFF. CDR3 DNA sequence: TGTGCCAGCAGCTTGGTCTTAGCGGGAGGAACCGGGGAGCTGTTTTTT.

The count of this clone is one. This chain uses TRBV14 with TRBJ1-6, with TRBD1 as a possible D gene (5 bases). The V end lost 4 bases, the J end lost 11 bases, and 21 bases lay between the germline ends. The germline gives CDR1 SGHDN, CDR2 FVKESK. There are 16 residues in the CDR3. Here the CDR3 DNA reads TGTGCCAGCAGCCGAAACCTACTCTCGGGGGGAGCACCCCTCCACTTT. Translating gives CASSRNLLSGGAPLHF.

V is TRBV7-6 and J is TRBJ1-4; the D gene is possibly TRBD1 (6 bases). Germline V gives CDR1 SGHVS, CDR2 FNYEAQ. V was shortened by 2 bases and J by 0 bases, with 16 bases between the two germline ends. The CDR3 length is 18 residues. The DNA for the CDR3 is TGTGCCAGCAGCTTACCACAGGGCACCAGTGCAACTAATGAAAAACTGTTTTTT. This translates into CASSLPQGTSATNEKLFF.

The rearrangement links TRBV27 to TRBJ2-5, with 10 bases lining up with TRBD2. After removal of 8 bases from V and 7 bases from J, the junction contained 13 bases not matched to a gene. The CDR3 runs 15 residues. Germline V CDR1 and CDR2: MNHEY, SMNVEV (reference sequence). This chain's CDR3 is CASRGPSGRAGTQYF. In DNA, the CDR3 is TGTGCCAGCCGCGGCCCCAGCGGGAGGGCCGGGACCCAGTACTTC.

This clone came up once. The rearrangement uses TRBV20-1 and TRBJ2-7; 9 bases match TRBD1. Germline CDR1 is DFQATT and CDR2 is SNEGSKA (reference sequence). The CDR3 sequence is 17 residues long. With V trimmed by 3 bases and J by 5 bases, 17 bases remained unmatched. CDR3 in DNA: TGCAGTGCTAGTCCGGCTGATTTCCAGACAGGGGGGCACGAGCAGTACTTC. Protein sequence: CSASPADFQTGGHEQYF.

V gene TRBV5-6 combines with J gene TRBJ1-4; D remains ambiguous. Trimming pared 0 bases from V and 6 bases from J, leaving 12 bases between. CDR3 length equals 15 residues. Germline V gene lookup returns CDR1 SGHDT and CDR2 YYEEEE. The CDR3 DNA reads as TGTGCCAGCAGCTTGGCCGCGACAAGAGATGAAAAACTGTTTTTT. This codes for CASSLAATRDEKLFF.

The chain uses TRBV5-1 and TRBJ2-3; TRBD2 aligns across 13 bases. Looked up from germline, CDR1 is SGHRS and CDR2 is YFSETQ. V was clipped by 5 bases and J by 8 bases; unmatched bases: 8. The CDR3 has 15 amino acids. DNA of the CDR3: TGCGCCAGCAGAACTAGCGGGGGGGACCGCACTACGCAGTATTTT. This translates into CASRTSGGDRTTQYF.

The chain recombines TRBV19 with TRBJ2-5; 8 bases line up with TRBD2. Trimming cost V 4 bases and J 1 base; bases outside gene matches: 5. The CDR3 runs 15 residues. Germline CDR1 and CDR2: LNHDA and SQIVND (reference sequence). The CDR3 sequence: CASSKTGGPQETQYF. DNA for the CDR3: TGTGCCAGTAGTAAAACGGGGGGGCCCCAAGAGACCCAGTACTTC.

The chain has TRBV19 and TRBJ2-6; D call uncertain. Per germline, CDR1 LNHDA and CDR2 SQIVND (reference sequence). Trimming pared 6 bases from V and 0 bases from J, leaving 18 bases between. This CDR3 contains 18 residues. The DNA for the CDR3 is TGTGCCAGTAGCCCTAGGCACATGCAGTACTCTGGGGCCAACGTCCTGACTTTC. It translates to CASSPRHMQYSGANVLTF.